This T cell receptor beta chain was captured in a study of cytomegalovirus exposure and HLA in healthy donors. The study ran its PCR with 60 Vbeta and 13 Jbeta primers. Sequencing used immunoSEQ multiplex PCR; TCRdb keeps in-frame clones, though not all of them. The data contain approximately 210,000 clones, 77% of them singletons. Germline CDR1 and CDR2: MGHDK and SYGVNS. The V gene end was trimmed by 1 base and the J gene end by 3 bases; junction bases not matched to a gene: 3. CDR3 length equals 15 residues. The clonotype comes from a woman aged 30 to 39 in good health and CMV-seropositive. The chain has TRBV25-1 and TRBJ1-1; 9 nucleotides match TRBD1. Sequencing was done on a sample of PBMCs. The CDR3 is CASSEWGQGYTEAFF. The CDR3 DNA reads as TGTGCCAGCAGTGAATGGGGACAGGGCTACACTGAAGCTTTCTTT. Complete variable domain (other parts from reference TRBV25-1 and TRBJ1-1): EADIYQTPRYLVIGTGKKITLECSQTMGHDKMYWYQQDPGMELHLIHYSYGVNSTEKGDLSSESTVSRIRTEHFPLTLESARPSHTSQYLCASSEWGQGYTEAFFGQGTRLTVV.